A selection of T cell receptor beta chains follows, all from one sample in a study of blood T cells in healthy people across ages. TCRdb reanalysed the 5' RACE reads using MiXCR and keeps one entry per CDR3 protein. The sample yields some 1.8 million distinct CDR3 sequences, about two fifths seen once. The sequenced sample consisted of blood. Receptors originate from a human donor in good health. Each CDR3 is given with its conserved first and last residue. The D gene is left open where the match is weak. Some rows have no size entry. The others give once, few or many, or a class for an expanded clone.

d_gene,v_gene,abundance,j_gene,CDR3nt,CDR3aa
.,TRBV12-3/TRBV12-4,.,TRBJ2-4,TGTGCCAGCAGTACCCACTATACTTCACAGGGAATTGAGGCCAAAAACATTCAGTACTTC,CASSTHYTSQGIEAKNIQYF
.,TRBV29-1,.,TRBJ2-2,TGCAGCGCAGGTTCCACGAACACCGGGGAGCTGTTTTTT,CSAGSTNTGELFF
.,TRBV24-1,few,TRBJ1-2,TGTGCCACCAGTGATAAAGACAGGAATTATGGCTACACCTTC,CATSDKDRNYGYTF
TRBD2,TRBV12-3/TRBV12-4,many,TRBJ2-4,TGTGCCAGCAGCCCAACCGGGACTACAAAAAACATTCAGTACTTC,CASSPTGTTKNIQYF
.,TRBV20-1,.,TRBJ2-7,TGCAGTGCTAGAAACTTGAGGGGGGGGAGTCGCTACGAGCAGTACTTC,CSARNLRGGSRYEQYF
.,TRBV6-5,few,TRBJ2-7,TGTGCCAGCAGTTACCCAGGGGAGGGAACTTACGAGCAGTACTTC,CASSYPGEGTYEQYF
TRBD2,TRBV20-1,few,TRBJ2-1,TGCAGTGCAGATAGCGGGGGGCTCTCCTACAATGAGCAGTTCTTC,CSADSGGLSYNEQFF
.,TRBV10-3,.,TRBJ2-4,TGTGCCATCAGTGAGTCGGGAGGACTCAGGGACATTCAGTACTTC,CAISESGGLRDIQYF
TRBD1,TRBV9,.,TRBJ2-6,TGTGCCAGCAGCGTAGGGGGGACAGGGCCCTCTGGGGCCAACGCCCTGACTTTC,CASSVGGTGPSGANALTF
.,TRBV5-6,.,TRBJ2-1,TGTGCCAGCAGCTCGGGGACACCTAGGGGTGAGCAGTTCTTC,CASSSGTPRGEQFF
TRBD2,TRBV29-1,many,TRBJ2-1,TGCAGCGTTGAAGATTTTGGCGGGGGGGATGAGCAGTTCTTC,CSVEDFGGGDEQFF
.,TRBV6-2/TRBV6-3,.,TRBJ1-5,TGTGCCAGCAGTTCGCGGTCCGGTAGCAATCAGCCCCAGCATTTT,CASSSRSGSNQPQHF
.,TRBV12-5,.,TRBJ1-2,TGTGCTAGTGGTTTGGTACTAACAGACTATCGTAACTATGGCTACACCTTC,CASGLVLTDYRNYGYTF
.,TRBV10-3,.,TRBJ2-6,TGTGGGTTGCGGGACTCTGGGGCCAACGTCCTGACTTTC,CGLRDSGANVLTF
TRBD2,TRBV9,.,TRBJ2-1,TGTGCCAGCAGCGGACGGACTAGCGGGCAGGATGAGCAGTTCTTC,CASSGRTSGQDEQFF
.,TRBV20-1,few,TRBJ2-5,TGCAGTGCTACGACTACCCAAGAGACCCAGTACTTC,CSATTTQETQYF
.,TRBV20-1,.,TRBJ1-5,TGCAGTGCTGGAGATTTTACAGGAAATCAGCCCCAGCATTTT,CSAGDFTGNQPQHF
.,TRBV6-4,few,TRBJ2-5,TGTGCCAGCAGTGATGAGCAGGGGAAAGAGACCCAGTACTTC,CASSDEQGKETQYF
TRBD2,TRBV4-2,.,TRBJ2-1,TGTGCCAGCAGCCATGGGGGGGGAAACAATGAGCAGTTCTTC,CASSHGGGNNEQFF
.,TRBV4-3,.,TRBJ1-4,TGCGCCAGCAGCCAAGACCATCCCCGACGGGCTATTGCAACTAATGAAAAACTGTTTTTT,CASSQDHPRRAIATNEKLFF
.,TRBV5-1,.,TRBJ1-2,TGCGCCAGCAGCTTGGGGACAAACCCTTTCTATGGCTACACCTTC,CASSLGTNPFYGYTF
TRBD2,TRBV11-3,once,TRBJ2-3,TGTGCCAGCAGCCCCAGGGGGGTAGCGGGGGCCTACACAGATACGCAGTATTTT,CASSPRGVAGAYTDTQYF
.,TRBV5-1,once,TRBJ1-1,TGCGCCAGCAGCTTAACGGGGCGGCGCGCTGAAGCTTTCTTT,CASSLTGRRAEAFF
.,TRBV9,.,TRBJ2-3,TGTGCCAGCAGCGTAGGGGGACTCCACACCACAGATACGCAGTATTTT,CASSVGGLHTTDTQYF
.,TRBV7-2,.,TRBJ1-2,TGTGCCAGCAGCTTAGTCGGGGGTACCTATGGCTACACCTTC,CASSLVGGTYGYTF
TRBD1,TRBV29-1,few,TRBJ2-6,TGCAGCGTTGGAGGGACAGACTCTGGGGCCAACGTCCTGACTTTC,CSVGGTDSGANVLTF
.,TRBV21-1,.,TRBJ1-1,TGTGCCAGCAGCAAACTCTCAGCAGGGGGCATTTTGGGAACTGAAGCTTTCTTT,CASSKLSAGGILGTEAFF
.,TRBV5-6,.,TRBJ1-4,TGTGCCAGCAGCTTGGTCGGGGGGCGGCCGGCTAATGAAAAACTGTTTTTT,CASSLVGGRPANEKLFF
.,TRBV5-1,few,TRBJ2-7,TGCGCCAGCAGCTTCGACAGCGGAACCTACGAGCAGTACTTC,CASSFDSGTYEQYF
.,TRBV5-1,few,TRBJ1-5,TGCGCCAGCAGCTGGACGGGGGGTGAGCCCCAGCATTTT,CASSWTGGEPQHF
TRBD1,TRBV27,.,TRBJ1-2,TGTGCCAGCAGTAACCTCAGGGACAGGGCGGGCGATGGCTACACCTTC,CASSNLRDRAGDGYTF
.,TRBV30,.,TRBJ1-2,TGTGCCTGGAGTGCGGGGCCCCCCTATGGCTACACCTTC,CAWSAGPPYGYTF
.,TRBV20-1,few,TRBJ1-4,TGCAGTGCTAGCCCTAATGAAAAACTGTTTTTT,CSASPNEKLFF
.,TRBV7-2,once,TRBJ1-4,TGTGCCAGCAGCTTTGCCTCCGGGACAAGGGGCTCCGGTAATGAAAAACTGTTTTTT,CASSFASGTRGSGNEKLFF
.,TRBV5-1,.,TRBJ2-1,TGCGCCAGCAAGCGGACTTATGAGCAGTTCTTC,CASKRTYEQFF
TRBD2,TRBV5-5,few,TRBJ2-5,TGTGCCAGCAGCTTGCGGGCGCGGGGGGAGACCCAGTACTTC,CASSLRARGETQYF